This entry concerns a single TCR beta chain. In the study's own analysis: Reference gene primer amplification in the assay estimated nucleated cell counts. Sequencing used immunoSEQ multiplex PCR; TCRdb keeps in-frame clones, though not all of them. The V and J calls and clone size were taken over from that table, and D and trimming were inferred from the DNA. Of about 250,000 clones in the sample, around 87% are singletons; the top ten hold 2.4%. This sample was included in a study of blood T cell repertoires in COVID-19. Study-level background: PBMCs, B-cell-depleted T cells, or T cells provided the cDNA or gDNA that made up the material.

The CDR3 is 16 residues long. V lost 2 bases, J lost 2 bases, and 9 bases stayed unmatched. CDR1 is MNHEY, CDR2 SVGEGT, per germline. J is TRBJ2-7 and V is TRBV6-2 or TRBV6-3; TRBD1 matches at 7 bases. The sample comprised PBMCs or T cells enriched from blood (not recorded which). The receptor comes from a woman under 30 who had recovered from COVID-19. In DNA form, the CDR3 reads TGTGCCAGCAGTTACCTCGAGGACAGGAGAACCTACGAGCAGTACTTC. Its protein is CASSYLEDRRTYEQYF.